The source of this T cell receptor (beta chain) is a study of OX40 agonist ivuxolimab in advanced cancers. Study findings and constraints: On average, CD8+ T cells had more expanded clones than CD4+.

Comments on this clone: Antigen: not known.

Repertoires were generated with immunoSEQ multiplex PCR, while TCRdb's copy carries only in-frame clones and drops some. The table has tens of thousands of clones, 70% to 90% seen once. V was trimmed by 6 bases and J by 1 base, leaving 12 bases between them. The CDR3 spans 14 residues. CDR1 is LNHDA, CDR2 SQIVND, per germline (reference sequence). This sequence joins TRBV19 and TRBJ2-5; the D gene is possibly TRBD1 (6 bases). The origin of this receptor is an adult with an advanced solid tumor such as melanoma, head and neck, liver or kidney cancer. The sequences come from CD4+ or CD8+ T cells sorted from blood, collected in a trial of the OX40 agonist ivuxolimab. CDR3 residues: CASSPRTVQETQYF. In DNA form, the CDR3 reads TGTGCCAGTAGCCCAAGGACAGTCCAAGAGACCCAGTACTTC.